This T cell receptor beta chain came from a study of cytomegalovirus exposure and HLA in healthy donors. As for the study in general: When 398 donors were genotyped, around 77% of them were found to fall in the Caucasian-associated ancestry cluster.

General study points: Being productive about 90% or about 30% of the time was typical of most TCR beta V segments in an earlier analysis.

PCR involved 60 Vbeta and 13 Jbeta primers. TCRdb's table, derived via immunoSEQ multiplex PCR, lists solely in-frame clones and lacks some. Of about 160,000 clones listed, roughly 80% are singletons. A word on this clone: Its cognate antigen is unknown.

The receptor's source is a man aged 35-49 years in good health and CMV-seropositive. Sequences were obtained from PBMCs.

The CDR3 here is CASSLGGVQGSYEQYF. The CDR3 bases are TGTGCCAGCAGCTTGGGGGGGGTACAGGGTTCCTACGAGCAGTACTTC. The J gene is TRBJ2-5, the V gene TRBV7-8; TRBD2 might be the D (7 bases). The assigned J gene may be wrong: the sequence end matches TRBJ2-7 better. The CDR3 loop spans 16 amino acids. CDR1 is SGHVS and CDR2 is FQNEAQ in the germline V gene.